This TCR beta chain was recovered during a study of T cell responses to AZD1222 COVID-19 vaccine. Overall study findings and caveats: The study sampled repertoires only after the peak T cell response.

Generated by immunoSEQ multiplex PCR, the TCRdb table keeps only in-frame clones and is missing some. Of some 150,000 clones listed, 80% to 95% are singletons. This clone is a singleton in its sample. Its target is not known. The germline V gene encodes CDR1 GTSNPN and CDR2 SVGIG (reference sequence). This CDR3 is built from 16 residues. V lost 0 bases, J lost 1 base, and 15 bases lay in between. The analysis combined second doses at about 4 or about 12 weeks. V is TRBV30 and J is TRBJ1-1; D may be TRBD1 (6 bases). This receptor was identified in an adult who received the AZD1222 COVID-19 vaccine. The sequencing here drew on peripheral blood, taken 28 days after the second AZD1222 dose. The CDR3 region is CAWSVGGTFKNTEAFF. CDR3 DNA: TGTGCCTGGAGTGTCGGGGGGACATTCAAGAACACTGAAGCTTTCTTT.